The 27 T cell receptor beta chains below come from one sample, sequenced in a study of regulatory T cells in long-lasting Graves disease. Arm-PCR of CDR3 regions and iRepertoire HTBI primers were used to build TCR beta libraries. MiXCR, applied by TCRdb to the multiplex PCR reads, yields one record per CDR3 protein. The sample carries just over 600,000 distinct CDR3 sequences, around 17% recorded once. Time point reported: newly diagnosed GD, antithyroid drugs for less than 3 months. Construction of the TCR library relied on RNA isolated from PBMCs. These sequences were also reported in another study, on T cells in Graves' hyperthyroidism and ophthalmopathy.

This sample comprised peripheral blood mononuclear cells (PBMCs), obtained at new diagnosis, from a patient treated with antithyroid drugs. The receptors shown here come from a young woman with Graves disease.

This clonotype was detected ten times or more. The J gene is TRBJ1-6, the V gene TRBV11-2; D gene ambiguous. The germline V and J ends were trimmed by 0 bases and 4 bases, with 4 bases remaining between them. Per germline, CDR1 SGHAT and CDR2 FQNNGV. This CDR3 comprises 14 residues. Here the CDR3 reads CASSLDGYNSPLHF. CDR3 nucleotides: TGTGCCAGCAGCTTAGATGGGTATAATTCACCCCTCCACTTT. The whole variable domain, remainder taken from reference TRBV11-2 and TRBJ1-6, is EAGVAQSPRYKIIEKRQSVAFWCNPISGHATLYWYQQILGQGPKLLIQFQNNGVVDDSQLPKDRFSAERLKGVDSTLKIQPAKLEDSAVYLCASSLDGYNSPLHFGNGTRLTVT.

This clonotype has a count of ten or more. The chain recombines TRBV2 with TRBJ2-1; 8 nucleotides match TRBD2. CDR3 length equals 13 residues. CDR1 SNHLY and CDR2 FYNNEI come from the germline V gene. J was trimmed by 6 bases and V by 8 bases; bases with no gene match: 6. The CDR3 DNA is TGTGCCAGCTTAGCGGGGCGGATCAATGAGCAGTTCTTC. This sequence encodes CASLAGRINEQFF.

This chain links TRBV19 with TRBJ2-5; 9 bases agree with TRBD1. The V gene's germline CDR1 is LNHDA and CDR2 SQIVND (reference sequence). V trimming: 4 bases; J trimming: 5 bases; junction bases outside the gene matches: 5. The CDR3 consists of 14 residues. This chain's CDR3 is CASSTGTGWETQYF. The CDR3, as DNA: TGTGCCAGTAGTACTGGGACAGGGTGGGAGACCCAGTACTTC.

The chain couples TRBV6-1 to TRBJ1-5; D remains unclear. From germline, CDR1 is MNHNS and CDR2 SASEGT. The CDR3 sequence is 13 residues long. Trimming stripped 2 bases from V and 5 bases from J, with 7 bases between. The CDR3 is CASSEIWDQPQHF. In DNA, the CDR3 is TGTGCCAGCAGTGAAATATGGGATCAGCCCCAGCATTTT.

There are many counts of this clonotype. J is TRBJ2-7 and V is TRBV7-2; no firm D call. Trimming removed 6 bases from V and 4 bases from J, with 10 bases in between. The V gene's germline CDR1 is SGHTA and CDR2 FQGNSA. CDR3 length: 12 amino acids. This CDR3 reads CASRGSGYEQYF. CDR3 DNA: TGTGCCAGCAGGGGGTCAGGATACGAGCAGTACTTC.

This clonotype was seen ten or more times. This chain links TRBV25-1 with TRBJ1-1; D possibly corresponds to TRBD1 (6 bases). The CDR3 consists of 13 residues. Trimming took 1 base from V and 7 from J, leaving 10 bases between them. Germline V gene data show CDR1 as MGHDK and CDR2 as SYGVNS. For the CDR3, the DNA is TGTGCCAGCAGTGAATCGGGACATTTTGAAGCTTTCTTT. As protein: CASSESGHFEAFF.

The sample holds a few counts of this clonotype. The genes are TRBV12-5 and TRBJ2-1; TRBD1 agrees at 10 bases. Germline trimming cut 9 bases from V and 2 bases from J; bases unmatched to any gene: 7. Germline CDR1 LGHNT, CDR2 FRNRAP. CDR3 length equals 15 residues. CDR3 amino acids: CASLPGQGTYNEQFF. CDR3 in DNA: TGTGCTAGCTTGCCGGGACAGGGGACCTACAATGAGCAGTTCTTC.

This clonotype appeared a few times. The rearrangement joins TRBV7-3 to TRBJ2-2; the match to TRBD2 covers 10 bases. V lost 3 bases, J lost 2 bases, and 3 bases stayed unmatched. This CDR3 is 16 amino acids long. Germline V gives CDR1 SGHTA, CDR2 FQGTGA. CDR3: CASSFLAGGNTGELFF. The CDR3 DNA reads TGTGCCAGCAGCTTTTTAGCGGGAGGAAACACCGGGGAGCTGTTTTTT.

This chain uses TRBV6-1 with TRBJ2-5; the D is unclear. The CDR3 is 14 amino acids. Germline V gives CDR1 MNHNS, CDR2 SASEGT. Trimming cost V 5 bases and J 5 bases, with 15 bases left between them. The CDR3 region is CASSYILGGETQYF. Here the CDR3 DNA reads TGTGCCAGCAGTTACATCCTTGGTGGGGAGACCCAGTACTTC.

Ten or more counts support this clonotype. The rearrangement links TRBV6-4 to TRBJ2-2, with D tentatively TRBD1 or TRBD2 (5 bases each). This CDR3 has 15 residues. Per germline, CDR1 MRHNA and CDR2 SNTAGT. The ends were cut back, 5 bases at V and 0 bases at J, with 10 bases in the middle. Here the CDR3 reads CASSRDGSNTGELFF. The CDR3 DNA reads as TGTGCCAGCAGTAGGGACGGATCGAACACCGGGGAGCTGTTTTTT.

This clonotype was seen repeatedly, ten times or more. The chain has TRBV6-1 and TRBJ1-4; 9 positions agree with TRBD1. Germline loops: CDR1 MNHNS, CDR2 SASEGT. J lost 8 bases, V lost 2 bases, and 15 bases had no gene match. This CDR3 is built from 18 residues. In DNA, the CDR3 is TGTGCCAGCAGTGAACGACGAAAACCGGGACAGGGACACGAAAAACTGTTTTTT. Its protein is CASSERRKPGQGHEKLFF.

This clonotype was recorded a few times. V usage is TRBV20-1 and J usage is TRBJ2-2, with 7 bases that match TRBD2. Germline CDR1 reads DFQATT; CDR2 reads SNEGSKA (reference sequence). V lost 2 bases, J lost 3 bases, and 9 bases stayed unmatched. The CDR3 covers 16 residues. The CDR3 is CSARSRSAGYTGELFF. The CDR3 DNA follows: TGCAGTGCTAGATCCCGGTCAGCGGGGTACACCGGGGAGCTGTTTTTT.

The chain carries TRBV20-1 and TRBJ2-7, with TRBD2 matching over 11 bases. This CDR3 comprises 16 residues. CDR1 and CDR2 (germline): DFQATT, SNEGSKA (reference sequence). V shed 6 bases, J shed 1 base, and the junction held 11 bases outside the gene matches. The CDR3 loop reads CSARTPTSGSSYEQYF. CDR3 sequence (DNA): TGCAGTGCCCGAACTCCTACTAGCGGGAGTTCCTACGAGCAGTACTTC.

This clonotype showed up many times. This chain connects TRBV15 to TRBJ2-7; the D gene could be TRBD1 or TRBD2 (5 bases each). CDR1 is LNHNV, CDR2 YYDKDF, per germline (reference sequence). Trimming pared 4 bases from V and 2 bases from J, leaving 12 bases between. CDR3 length: 14 residues. The CDR3 loop reads CATSTRDRPYEQYF. The CDR3 region has the DNA TGTGCCACCAGCACCCGGGACCGCCCCTACGAGCAGTACTTC.

This clonotype has ten or more counts. The chain has TRBV12-3 or TRBV12-4 and TRBJ1-1, with D possibly matching TRBD1 (6 bases). The CDR3 spans 15 residues. Deletions cut 4 bases from V and 1 base from J, with 13 bases between. The CDR3: CASSSWGLRNTEAFF. The DNA of the CDR3 is TGTGCCAGCAGTTCTTGGGGGCTTAGGAACACTGAAGCTTTCTTT.

This clonotype was seen repeatedly, ten times or more. The genes are TRBV6-1 and TRBJ1-1, with D perhaps TRBD1 (6 bases). The V and J ends lost 9 bases and 1 base respectively, with 18 bases between them. CDR1 MNHNS and CDR2 SASEGT come from the germline V gene. The CDR3 consists of 15 residues. The CDR3 region is CASNYQGLPNTEAFF. The DNA of the CDR3 is TGTGCCAGTAACTACCAGGGGTTACCGAACACTGAAGCTTTCTTT.

At least ten counts were recorded for this clonotype. The chain couples TRBV10-3 to TRBJ2-7; 9 nucleotides align to TRBD1. The CDR3 sequence is 16 residues long. The trim removed 6 bases at V and 0 bases at J, leaving 9 bases unmatched. The germline gives CDR1 ENHRY, CDR2 SYGVKD. CDR3 loop: CAIRISGTGFSYEQYF. The CDR3 DNA sequence: TGTGCCATCAGGATATCCGGGACAGGGTTCTCCTACGAGCAGTACTTC.

On this clonotype itself: A much larger clone differs from this one at a single base, so this may be a read error. V gene TRBV6-1 combines with J gene TRBJ1-1, with 8 bases fitting TRBD1. This CDR3 has 15 residues. V shed 6 bases, J shed 4 bases, and the junction held 10 bases outside the gene matches. Germline CDR1 MNHNS, CDR2 SASEGT. The CDR3 here is CASRGRQGLATEAFF. The CDR3 nucleotides read TGTGCCAGCAGGGGGAGACAGGGGCTGGCCACTGAAGCTTTCTTT.

The chain couples TRBV4-1 to TRBJ2-7; D tentatively fits TRBD1 or TRBD2 (5 bases each). The CDR3 sequence is 14 residues long. V shed 3 bases and J shed 5 bases, with 14 bases lying between them. CDR1 and CDR2 from the germline V gene are MGHRA and YSYEKL. The CDR3 sequence is CASSHTGTLDEQYF. CDR3 nucleotide sequence: TGCGCCAGCAGCCATACCGGGACCCTCGACGAGCAGTACTTC.

This clonotype was seen a few times. The chain has TRBV20-1 and TRBJ2-2; 8 nucleotides match TRBD2. The CDR3 spans 15 residues. J gave up 3 bases and V 3 bases, and 6 bases lay outside the gene matches. The germline gives CDR1 DFQATT, CDR2 SNEGSKA (reference sequence). The CDR3 loop reads CSARDPAGDTGELFF. The DNA for the CDR3 is TGCAGTGCTAGGGACCCAGCGGGGGACACCGGGGAGCTGTTTTTT.

This clonotype was counted at least ten times. V gene TRBV11-2 combines with J gene TRBJ2-2; TRBD2 matches 7 bases. Germline values: CDR1 SGHAT, CDR2 FQNNGV. The CDR3 runs 15 residues. The junction had 5 bases not matched to a gene; V was cut back by 6 bases and J by 1 base. The CDR3 nucleotides read TGTGCCAGCAGGGTGACTAGCATGAACACCGGGGAGCTGTTTTTT. As protein: CASRVTSMNTGELFF.

Ten or more counts support this clonotype. The J gene is TRBJ2-3, the V gene TRBV28, with D possibly being TRBD2 (5 bases). This CDR3 is 12 amino acids long. V gave up 8 bases and J gave up 9 bases, with 15 bases separating them. Germline-derived CDR1 and CDR2 are MDHEN and SYDVKM. This chain's CDR3 is CASESLGATQYF. The CDR3 region has the DNA TGTGCCAGCGAATCCTTGGGAGCCACGCAGTATTTT. The full variable domain, its missing parts supplied by reference TRBV28 and TRBJ2-3, is DVKVTQSSRYLVKRTGEKVFLECVQDMDHENMFWYRQDPGLGLRLIYFSYDVKMKEKGDIPEGYSVSREKKERFSLILESASTNQTSMYLCASESLGATQYFGPGTRLTVL.

This clonotype was counted at least ten times. The rearrangement links TRBV7-8 to TRBJ1-2; D possibly corresponds to TRBD1 (6 bases). CDR3 length: 16 residues. Deletions cut 0 bases from V and 9 bases from J, with 20 bases between. The V gene's germline CDR1 is SGHVS and CDR2 FQNEAQ. The CDR3 region has the DNA TGTGCCAGCAGCTTAGCCGGGGGGCCGAGAGATCGTAGCTACACCTTC. Encoded protein: CASSLAGGPRDRSYTF.

This clonotype was recorded at least ten times. Written as DNA, the CDR3 is TGTGCCAGCGGCCCAGGTCATGTGGACACTGAAGCTTTCTTT. Protein: CASGPGHVDTEAFF. The chain has TRBV2 and TRBJ1-1; D uncertain. This CDR3 spans 14 amino acids. V shed 8 bases and J shed 3 bases, with 16 bases lying between them. In germline, CDR1 is SNHLY, CDR2 FYNNEI. The whole variable domain, filled in from reference TRBV2 and TRBJ1-1, reads EPEVTQTPSHQVTQMGQEVILRCVPISNHLYFYWYRQILGQKVEFLVSFYNNEISEKSEIFDDQFSVERPDGSNFTLKIRSTKLEDSAMYFCASGPGHVDTEAFFGQGTRLTVV.

This clonotype was seen more than once but under ten times. The CDR3 region is CASRKGLAETQYF. The CDR3 bases are TGCGCCAGCAGGAAAGGGCTAGCGGAGACCCAGTACTTC. This chain links TRBV5-1 with TRBJ2-5, with a tentative D call TRBD2 (6 bases). Germline assignment: CDR1 SGHRS and CDR2 YFSETQ. The ends were cut back, 5 bases at V and 5 bases at J, with 13 bases in the middle. The CDR3 covers 13 residues. The full variable domain, rest sourced from reference TRBV5-1 and TRBJ2-5, is KAGVTQTPRYLIKTRGQQVTLSCSPISGHRSVSWYQQTPGQGLQFLFEYFSETQRNKGNFPGRFSGRQFSNSRSEMNVSTLELGDSALYLCASRKGLAETQYFGPGTRLLVL.

The V gene is TRBV28, the J gene TRBJ2-7; D assignment may be TRBD1 or TRBD2 (5 bases each). V was shortened by 7 bases and J by 4 bases, with 17 bases between the two germline ends. Germline V lookup: CDR1 MDHEN, CDR2 SYDVKM. This CDR3 contains 14 residues. The CDR3 spells CASKGPQRIYEQYF. Here the CDR3 DNA reads TGTGCCAGCAAGGGACCGCAAAGGATTTACGAGCAGTACTTC.

In its sample, this clonotype was seen a few times. V and J are TRBV2 and TRBJ2-4, with D perhaps matching TRBD1 (5 bases). V was trimmed by 7 bases and J by 14 bases, leaving 18 bases between them. The CDR3 runs 12 residues. The germline V gene encodes CDR1 SNHLY and CDR2 FYNNEI. The CDR3 protein is CASNGRWGPKYF. The CDR3 nucleotides read TGTGCCAGCAACGGAAGGTGGGGCCCTAAGTACTTC.